These T cell receptor beta chains were read from a single sample in a study of T cell changes during pregnancy in multiple sclerosis. Using immunoSEQ multiplex PCR, the repertoire was profiled, and TCRdb retains in-frame clones only, with some absent. This table has some 20,000 clones, 86% appearing once. Here the sequenced sample was CD4+ T cells from peripheral blood mononuclear cells, taken in the first trimester of pregnancy. The receptor set was obtained from a female donor in good health, enrolled as a control in a pregnancy study. Both conserved end residues are part of each CDR3. A D gene is named only where the DNA matches it firmly. Not every row has a clone size; where given, it reads once, few, many or a size class.

J gene,clone size,V gene,D gene,CDR3 protein,CDR3 DNA
TRBJ2-3,few,TRBV7-3,.,CASSLQAGLNTDTQYF,TGTGCCAGCAGCTTACAAGCGGGCCTAAACACAGATACGCAGTATTTT
TRBJ2-1,.,TRBV27,TRBD2,CASRHRLAGGVNEQFF,TGTGCCAGCAGGCACAGACTAGCGGGAGGAGTCAATGAGCAGTTCTTC
TRBJ2-5,.,TRBV4-2,.,CASSPQLDGREAQYF,TGTGCCAGCAGCCCCCAACTAGACGGGAGAGAGGCCCAGTACTTC
TRBJ1-1,few,TRBV18,.,CASTIRGSLDTEAFF,TGTGCCAGTACCATCAGGGGTAGCCTAGACACTGAAGCTTTCTTT
TRBJ2-4,.,TRBV7-8,TRBD2,CASSHNQAGGTIAKNIQYF,TGTGCCAGCAGCCATAACCAAGCGGGAGGGACTATAGCCAAAAACATTCAGTACTTC
TRBJ2-7,.,TRBV6-1,TRBD2,CASSGRAGASSYEQYF,TGTGCCAGCAGTGGTCGAGCGGGGGCCTCCTCCTACGAGCAGTACTTC
TRBJ2-2,.,TRBV19,TRBD1,CASSSPGDRGLVGTGELFF,TGTGCCAGTAGTTCCCCGGGGGACAGGGGGCTTGTGGGCACCGGGGAGCTGTTTTTT
TRBJ2-3,.,TRBV2,.,CASSGTRGTDTQYF,TGTGCCAGCAGTGGGACAAGGGGCACAGATACGCAGTATTTT
TRBJ2-2,.,TRBV18,.,CASSPTDTAGPNTGELFF,TGTGCCAGCTCACCGACCGATACTGCGGGGCCGAACACCGGGGAGCTGTTTTTT
TRBJ1-5,.,TRBV6-5,.,CASSLRGLNQPQHF,TGTGCCAGCAGTTTACGTGGGCTCAATCAGCCCCAGCATTTT
TRBJ2-7,.,TRBV7-6,TRBD1,CASSLPGQGDF,TGTGCCAGCAGCCTACCGGGACAGGGTGACTTC
TRBJ2-1,.,TRBV5-1,TRBD2,CASSLEAGRQFF,TGCGCCAGCAGCTTGGAAGCGGGAAGGCAGTTCTTC
TRBJ2-2,.,TRBV11-3,.,CASSWGDTGELFF,TGTGCCAGCAGTTGGGGGGACACCGGGGAGCTGTTTTTT
TRBJ2-7,.,TRBV19,.,CASSMRGFGDEQYF,TGTGCCAGTAGTATGCGGGGCTTCGGGGACGAGCAGTACTTC
TRBJ2-3,.,TRBV9,.,CASSVDSGTDTQYF,TGTGCCAGCAGCGTGGACAGCGGCACAGATACGCAGTATTTT
TRBJ1-1,.,TRBV12-5,TRBD1,CASGSKGAFTEAFF,TGTGCTAGTGGTTCCAAGGGGGCTTTCACTGAAGCTTTCTTT
TRBJ2-1,.,TRBV1,.,CTSSQDHPCGSWNEQFF,TGCACCAGCAGCCAAGATCACCCCTGCGGGAGTTGGAATGAGCAGTTCTTC
TRBJ1-2,.,TRBV19,.,CASNPGVGRYGYTF,TGTGCCAGTAATCCCGGCGTTGGGCGATATGGCTACACCTTC
TRBJ1-1,.,TRBV19,.,CASSIDGDNKMNTEAFF,TGTGCCAGTAGTATAGATGGGGACAATAAAATGAACACTGAAGCTTTCTTT
TRBJ2-3,.,TRBV4-3,TRBD2,CASSRGRGDSTDTQYF,TGCGCCAGCAGCCGGGGGCGGGGGGACAGCACAGATACGCAGTATTTT